This T cell receptor (beta chain) was recovered during a study of blood T cells in healthy people across ages. The study drew donors from healthy Caucasian individuals in Russia aged roughly 6 to 90. Sample-barcoded 5' priming and a J-beta primer mix drove a second PCR of roughly 6 to 12 cycles. One entry per CDR3 protein results from TCRdb running MiXCR on the 5' RACE reads. The data contain some 560,000 distinct CDR3 sequences, 27% of them singletons. V shed 5 bases, J shed 3 bases, and the junction held 7 bases outside the gene matches. Germline lookup yields CDR1 SGHTA and CDR2 FQGNSA. The CDR3 has 16 amino acids. These data also featured in a second study, about T cells of mothers and their children.

This TCR was sampled from a boy between 2 and 10 years old in good health. The sample consisted of blood. The V call is TRBV7-2, the J call TRBJ2-7, with 13 nucleotides matching TRBD2. The CDR3 sequence: CASSHGTSGDFYEQYF. CDR3 DNA: TGTGCCAGCAGCCACGGGACTAGCGGGGACTTCTACGAGCAGTACTTC. The whole variable domain, remainder taken from reference TRBV7-2 and TRBJ2-7, is GAGVSQSPSNKVTEKGKDVELRCDPISGHTALYWYRQSLGQGLEFLIYFQGNSAPDKSGLPSDRFSAERTGGSVSTLTIQRTQQEDSAVYLCASSHGTSGDFYEQYFGPGTRLTVT.